This T cell receptor beta chain was sequenced for a study of cytomegalovirus exposure and HLA in healthy donors. The PCR ran on 60 Vbeta and 13 Jbeta primers. Profiled with immunoSEQ multiplex PCR; TCRdb holds only in-frame clones, not every one. The sample features about 160,000 clones, with under 2% in its top ten. CDR3 length: 15 amino acids. V shed 3 bases and J shed 0 bases, with 10 bases lying between them. Germline loops: CDR1 SGHAT, CDR2 FQNNGV. The chain recombines TRBV11-2 with TRBJ2-3, with a tentative D call TRBD2 (5 bases). The sequencing sample was made of PBMCs. The receptor was isolated from a woman aged 45-59 years in good health and CMV-seronegative. The CDR3 spells CASSFEGSSTDTQYF. The CDR3 coding sequence is TGTGCCAGCAGCTTTGAGGGATCGAGCACAGATACGCAGTATTTT.